Listed here are 9 T cell receptor beta chains from one sample, sequenced in a study of blood T cell repertoires in COVID-19. Only in-frame clones appear in the TCRdb table, and some are missing; sequencing was by immunoSEQ multiplex PCR. This sample has roughly 130,000 clones, with about four fifths found just once. What was sequenced was peripheral blood. All receptors derive from an elderly woman with acute or convalescent COVID-19.

The chain recombines TRBV10-3 with TRBJ2-5, with D perhaps TRBD2 (6 bases). Trimming left V 4 bases short and J 5 bases short, with 17 bases between. CDR3 size: 15 residues. CDR1 and CDR2 (germline): ENHRY, SYGVKD. The CDR3 region has the DNA TGTGCCATCAGTGCAGGGCAGGGTCGGGGGGAGACCCAGTACTTC. This translates into CAISAGQGRGETQYF.

The chain joins TRBV6-1 to TRBJ2-4; 8 bases fit TRBD2. CDR3 length: 14 residues. Germline CDR1 and CDR2: MNHNS and SASEGT. Germline trimming cut 0 bases from V and 9 bases from J; bases unmatched to any gene: 4. CDR3 in amino acids: CASSEALTSVIQYF. DNA for the CDR3: TGTGCCAGCAGTGAAGCCCTGACTAGCGTCATTCAGTACTTC.

The chain couples TRBV5-4 to TRBJ2-1; no clear D. Trimming shortened V by 0 bases and J by 3 bases, and 10 bases separated the two germline ends. Germline lookup yields CDR1 SGHNT and CDR2 YYREEE (reference sequence). The CDR3 is made up of 15 amino acids. CDR3 region: CASSLGGLGYNEQFF. As DNA, the CDR3 is TGTGCCAGCAGCTTGGGAGGCTTAGGCTACAATGAGCAGTTCTTC.

The chain links TRBV20-1 to TRBJ1-1; no clear D. CDR3 length equals 16 residues. CDR1 is DFQATT, CDR2 SNEGSKA, per germline (reference sequence). V was trimmed by 3 bases and J by 5 bases, leaving 22 bases between them. CDR3 sequence (DNA): TGCAGTGCTAGTAGCCGAAGGAGGGCTCTGGGGACTGAAGCTTTCTTT. Encoded protein: CSASSRRRALGTEAFF.

The chain has TRBV5-1 and TRBJ1-4; D possibly corresponds to TRBD1 (5 bases). V lost 4 bases to trimming and J lost 3 bases, with 19 bases between them. The CDR3 has 17 amino acids. Germline-derived CDR1 and CDR2 are SGHRS and YFSETQ. The CDR3 loop reads CASSRGTGFGPNEKLFF. The CDR3 DNA reads as TGCGCCAGCAGCCGGGGGACGGGCTTCGGACCTAATGAAAAACTGTTTTTT.

V usage is TRBV11-2 and J usage is TRBJ1-1; the D gene is possibly TRBD1 (6 bases). The germline V gene encodes CDR1 SGHAT and CDR2 FQNNGV. The CDR3 is 14 amino acids. V lost 2 bases and J lost 4, with 11 bases in between. CDR3 nucleotide sequence: TGTGCCAGCAGCTTATGGGGGCTCAGCACTGAAGCTTTCTTT. Translated, it gives CASSLWGLSTEAFF.

The V gene is TRBV7-9, the J gene TRBJ2-7, with TRBD1 as a possible D gene (5 bases). Trimming took off 4 bases at V and 5 bases at J, with 18 bases between the two ends. Germline V gene lookup returns CDR1 SEHNR and CDR2 FQNEAQ (reference sequence). This CDR3 contains 15 residues. The CDR3 bases are TGTGCCAGCAGCTCCTCAGGACAAAAGAACCACGAGCAGTACTTC. Translated, it gives CASSSSGQKNHEQYF.

The chain uses TRBV3-1 (or the pseudogene TRBV3-2) and TRBJ2-7; 7 positions agree with TRBD1. With 8 bases clipped from V and 7 bases from J, the junction kept 11 bases outside the gene matches. The CDR3 is 13 amino acids. Germline CDR1 and CDR2: LGHDT and YNNKEL (reference sequence). This CDR3 is CASSSGQHGEQYF. In DNA, the CDR3 is TGTGCCAGCTCCTCGGGACAGCACGGAGAGCAGTACTTC.

The J gene is TRBJ1-1, the V gene TRBV19, with a weak D call TRBD1 (6 bases). Trimming took 5 bases from V and 1 from J, leaving 14 bases between them. The CDR3 covers 15 residues. Germline V CDR1 and CDR2: LNHDA, SQIVND (reference sequence). The CDR3 region has the DNA TGTGCCAGTAGTGCCCAGGGGTCACGGAACACTGAAGCTTTCTTT. Translation: CASSAQGSRNTEAFF. Filled out from reference TRBV19 and TRBJ1-1, the complete variable domain reads DGGITQSPKYLFRKEGQNVTLSCEQNLNHDAMYWYRQDPGQGLRLIYYSQIVNDFQKGDIAEGYSVSREKKESFPLTVTSAQKNPTAFYLCASSAQGSRNTEAFFGQGTRLTVV.